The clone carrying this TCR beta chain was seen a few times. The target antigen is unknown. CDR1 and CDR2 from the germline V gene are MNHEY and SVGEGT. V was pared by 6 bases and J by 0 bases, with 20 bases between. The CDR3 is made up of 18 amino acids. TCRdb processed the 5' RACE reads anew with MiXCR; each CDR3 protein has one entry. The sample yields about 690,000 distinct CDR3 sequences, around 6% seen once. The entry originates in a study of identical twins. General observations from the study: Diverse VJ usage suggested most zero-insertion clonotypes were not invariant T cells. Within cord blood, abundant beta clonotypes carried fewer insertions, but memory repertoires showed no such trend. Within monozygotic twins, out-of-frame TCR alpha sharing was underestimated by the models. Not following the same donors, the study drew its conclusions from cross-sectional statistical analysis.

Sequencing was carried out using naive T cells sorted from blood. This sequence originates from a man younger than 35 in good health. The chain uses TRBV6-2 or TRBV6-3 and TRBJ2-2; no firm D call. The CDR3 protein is CASSRFSGRLANTGELFF. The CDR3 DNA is TGTGCCAGCAGCCGATTCTCAGGACGGTTAGCGAACACCGGGGAGCTGTTTTTT.